This T cell receptor (beta chain) was identified in a study of T cell clonality in common variable immunodeficiency. Study-wide results and limits: CVID subjects had higher TCRbeta clonality than healthy controls, most marked in about a third. Common variable immunodeficiency TCR beta sequences reportedly had fewer deletions and N-nucleotide insertions. Fewer TCRbeta clones were shared among CVID subjects than controls.

The assay was immunoSEQ multiplex PCR, and TCRdb's table has in-frame clones only and misses some. The sample contains about 60,000 clones, none of them singletons. CDR1 is LGHNA, CDR2 YNFKEQ, per germline. V was clipped by 1 base and J by 4 bases; unmatched bases: 10. The CDR3 has 17 amino acids. Heparinized whole blood, about 5 to 8.5 ml, came from each donor. This clone was seen ten or more times. Its antigen is undetermined. Coverage ceases 3 residues before the CDR3 finishes, and the germline J gene fills in the end. This sequence originates from a person aged 18 to 70 in good health. The specimen sequenced was peripheral blood mononuclear cells. This chain uses TRBV4-2 with TRBJ2-3; 8 bases fit TRBD2. The covered CDR3 bases are TGTGCCAGCAGCCAAGTCGGAACGGGGGGGGGAGCAGATACG. Its protein is CASSQVGTGGGADT. The whole CDR3 protein is CASSQVGTGGGADTQYF.